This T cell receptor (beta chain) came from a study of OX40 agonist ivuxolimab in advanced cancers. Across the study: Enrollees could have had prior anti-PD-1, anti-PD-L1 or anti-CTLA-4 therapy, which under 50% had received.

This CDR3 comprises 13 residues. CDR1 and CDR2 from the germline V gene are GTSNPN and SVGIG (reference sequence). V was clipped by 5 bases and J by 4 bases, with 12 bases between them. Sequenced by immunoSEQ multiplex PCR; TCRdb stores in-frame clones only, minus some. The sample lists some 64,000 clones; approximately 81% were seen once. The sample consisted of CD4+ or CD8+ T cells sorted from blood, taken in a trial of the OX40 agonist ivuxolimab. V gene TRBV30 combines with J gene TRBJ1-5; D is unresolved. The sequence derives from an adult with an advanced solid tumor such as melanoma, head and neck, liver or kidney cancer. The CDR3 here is CAWGVRRNQPQHF. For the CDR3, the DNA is TGTGCCTGGGGGGTACGACGGAATCAGCCCCAGCATTTT.